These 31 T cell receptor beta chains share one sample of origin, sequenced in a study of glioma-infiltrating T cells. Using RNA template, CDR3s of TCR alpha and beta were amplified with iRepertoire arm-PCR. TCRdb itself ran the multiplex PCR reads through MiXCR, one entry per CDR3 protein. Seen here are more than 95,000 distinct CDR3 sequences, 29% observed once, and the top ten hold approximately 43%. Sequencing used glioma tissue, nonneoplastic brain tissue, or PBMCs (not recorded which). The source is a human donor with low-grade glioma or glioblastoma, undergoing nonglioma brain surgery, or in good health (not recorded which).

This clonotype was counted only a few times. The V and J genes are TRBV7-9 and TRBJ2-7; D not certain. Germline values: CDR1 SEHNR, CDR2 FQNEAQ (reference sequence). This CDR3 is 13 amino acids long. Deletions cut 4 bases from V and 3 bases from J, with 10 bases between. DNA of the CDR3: TGTGCCAGCAGCTCGGAGAGCCTCTACGAGCAGTACTTC. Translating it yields CASSSESLYEQYF.

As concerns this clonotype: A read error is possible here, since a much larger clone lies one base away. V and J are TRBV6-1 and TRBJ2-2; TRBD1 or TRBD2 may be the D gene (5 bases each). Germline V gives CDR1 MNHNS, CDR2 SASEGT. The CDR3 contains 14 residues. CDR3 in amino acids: CVSRSTGATGELFF. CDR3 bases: TGTGTCAGCAGATCAACCGGGGCCACCGGGGAGCTGTTTTTT.

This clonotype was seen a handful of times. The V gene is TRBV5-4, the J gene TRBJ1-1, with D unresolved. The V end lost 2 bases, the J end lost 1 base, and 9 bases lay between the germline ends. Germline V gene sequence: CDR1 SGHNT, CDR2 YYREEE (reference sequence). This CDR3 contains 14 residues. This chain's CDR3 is CASSLAYRNTEAFF. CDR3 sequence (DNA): TGTGCCAGCAGCTTAGCATATAGGAACACTGAAGCTTTCTTT.

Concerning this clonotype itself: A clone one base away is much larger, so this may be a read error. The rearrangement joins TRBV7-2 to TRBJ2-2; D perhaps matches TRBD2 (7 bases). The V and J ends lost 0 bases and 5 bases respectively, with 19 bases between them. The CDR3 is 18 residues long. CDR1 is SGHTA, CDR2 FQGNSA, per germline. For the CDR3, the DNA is TGTGCCAGCAGCTTAGCCCGCGCAGGGGCCGGGGGGACCGGGGAGCTGTTTTTT. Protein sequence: CASSLARAGAGGTGELFF.

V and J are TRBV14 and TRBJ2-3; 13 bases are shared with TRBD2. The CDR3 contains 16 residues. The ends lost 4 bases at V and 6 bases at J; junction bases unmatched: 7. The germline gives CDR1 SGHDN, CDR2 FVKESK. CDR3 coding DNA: TGTGCCAGCAGCCCCGGACTAGCGGGGGTGCAGGATACGCAGTATTTT. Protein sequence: CASSPGLAGVQDTQYF. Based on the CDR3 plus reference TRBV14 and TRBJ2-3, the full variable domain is EAGVTQFPSHSVIEKGQTVTLRCDPISGHDNLYWYRRVMGKEIKFLLHFVKESKQDESGMPNNRFLAERTGGTYSTLKVQPAELEDSGVYFCASSPGLAGVQDTQYFGPGTRLTVL.

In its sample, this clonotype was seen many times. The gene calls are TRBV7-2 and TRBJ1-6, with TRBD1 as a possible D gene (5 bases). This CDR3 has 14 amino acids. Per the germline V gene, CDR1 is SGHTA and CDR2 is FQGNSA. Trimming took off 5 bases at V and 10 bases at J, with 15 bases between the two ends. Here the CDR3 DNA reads TGTGCCAGCAGCCCCGTCCGCCCAGGGTCACCCCTCCACTTT. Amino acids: CASSPVRPGSPLHF.

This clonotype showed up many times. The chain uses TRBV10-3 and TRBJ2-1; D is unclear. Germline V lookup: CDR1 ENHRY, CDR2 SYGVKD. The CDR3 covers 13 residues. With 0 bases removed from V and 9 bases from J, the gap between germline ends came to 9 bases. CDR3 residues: CAISESPPVEQFF. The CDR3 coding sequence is TGTGCCATCAGTGAGTCCCCGCCTGTTGAGCAGTTCTTC.

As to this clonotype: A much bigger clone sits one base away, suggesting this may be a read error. CDR3 nucleotide sequence: TGTGCCAGCGCAGCGCAGTCGAAGGACACTGAAGCTTTCTTT. The encoded protein is CASAAQSKDTEAFF. This chain connects TRBV18 to TRBJ1-1; no clear D. Germline values: CDR1 KGHSH, CDR2 LQKENI. V gave up 8 bases and J gave up 3 bases, with 16 bases separating them. The CDR3 has 14 residues.

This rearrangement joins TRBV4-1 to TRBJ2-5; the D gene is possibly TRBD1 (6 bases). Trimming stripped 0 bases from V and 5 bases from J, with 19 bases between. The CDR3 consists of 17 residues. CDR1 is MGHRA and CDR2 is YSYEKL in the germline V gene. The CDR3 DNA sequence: TGCGCCAGCAGCCAAGATCCCGCCGCAGGGGAGTATGAGACCCAGTACTTC. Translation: CASSQDPAAGEYETQYF.

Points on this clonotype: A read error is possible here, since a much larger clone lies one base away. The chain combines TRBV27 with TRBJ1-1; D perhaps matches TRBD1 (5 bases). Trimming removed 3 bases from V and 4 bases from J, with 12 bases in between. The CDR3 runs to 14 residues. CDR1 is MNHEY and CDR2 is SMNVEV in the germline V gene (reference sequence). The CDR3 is CASSFHGAGTEAFF. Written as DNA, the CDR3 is TGTGCCAGCAGTTTCCATGGGGCAGGCACTGAAGCTTTCTTT.

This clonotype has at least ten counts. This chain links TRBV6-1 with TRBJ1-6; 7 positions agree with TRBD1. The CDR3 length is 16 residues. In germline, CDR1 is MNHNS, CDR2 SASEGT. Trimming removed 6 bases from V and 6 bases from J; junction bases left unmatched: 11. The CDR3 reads CASRRKQGKANSPLHF. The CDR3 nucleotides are TGTGCCAGCAGGAGAAAACAGGGGAAGGCTAATTCACCCCTCCACTTT.

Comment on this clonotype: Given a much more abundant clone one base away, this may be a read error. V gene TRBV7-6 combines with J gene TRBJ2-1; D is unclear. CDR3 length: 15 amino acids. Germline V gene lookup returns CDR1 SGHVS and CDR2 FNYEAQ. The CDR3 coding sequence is TGTGCCAGAAGCTCCAAGCTTCCTTCCTACAATGAGCAGTTCTTC. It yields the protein CARSSKLPSYNEQFF. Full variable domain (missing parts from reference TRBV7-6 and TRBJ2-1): GAGVSQSPRYKVTKRGQDVALRCDPISGHVSLYWYRQALGQGPEFLTYFNYEAQQDKSGLPNDRFSAERPEGSISTLTIQRTEQRDSAMYRCARSSKLPSYNEQFFGPGTRLTVL.

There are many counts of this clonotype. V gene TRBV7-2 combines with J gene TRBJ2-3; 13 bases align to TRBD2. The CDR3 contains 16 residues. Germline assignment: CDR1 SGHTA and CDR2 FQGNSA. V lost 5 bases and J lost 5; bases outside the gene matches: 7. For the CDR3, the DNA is TGTGCCAGCAGCAACCGACTAGCGGGGGGAGGAGATACGCAGTATTTT. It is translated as CASSNRLAGGGDTQYF.

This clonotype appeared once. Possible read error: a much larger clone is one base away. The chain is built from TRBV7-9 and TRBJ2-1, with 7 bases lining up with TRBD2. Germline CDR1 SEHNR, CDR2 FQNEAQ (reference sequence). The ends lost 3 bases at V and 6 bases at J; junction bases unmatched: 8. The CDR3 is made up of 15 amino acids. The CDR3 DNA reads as TGTGCCAGCAGCTTGGGGGGGGATATCTCCAATGAGCAGTTCTTC. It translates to CASSLGGDISNEQFF. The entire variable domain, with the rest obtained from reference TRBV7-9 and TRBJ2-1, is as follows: DTGVSQNPRHKITKRGQNVTFRCDPISEHNRLYWYRQTLGQGPEFLTYFQNEAQLEKSRLLSDRFSAERPKGSFSTLEIQRTEQGDSAMYLCASSLGGDISNEQFFGPGTRLTVL.

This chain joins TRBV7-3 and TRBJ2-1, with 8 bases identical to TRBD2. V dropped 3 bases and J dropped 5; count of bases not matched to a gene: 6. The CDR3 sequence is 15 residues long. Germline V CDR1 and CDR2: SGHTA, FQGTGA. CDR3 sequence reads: CASSFQTGGHNEQFF. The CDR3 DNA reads TGTGCCAGCAGCTTCCAAACGGGGGGGCACAATGAGCAGTTCTTC.

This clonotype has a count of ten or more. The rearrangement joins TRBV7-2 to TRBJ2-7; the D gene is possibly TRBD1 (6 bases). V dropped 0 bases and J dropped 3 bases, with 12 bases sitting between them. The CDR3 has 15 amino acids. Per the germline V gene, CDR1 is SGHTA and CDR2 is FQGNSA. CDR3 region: CASSLAGTQGYEQYF. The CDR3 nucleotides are TGTGCCAGCAGCTTAGCGGGGACACAAGGCTACGAGCAGTACTTC.

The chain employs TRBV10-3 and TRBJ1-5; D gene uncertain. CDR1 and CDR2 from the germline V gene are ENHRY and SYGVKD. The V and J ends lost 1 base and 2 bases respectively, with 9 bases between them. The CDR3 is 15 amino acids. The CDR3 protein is CAISELGMGNQPQHF. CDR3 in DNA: TGTGCCATCAGTGAGTTGGGAATGGGCAATCAGCCCCAGCATTTT.

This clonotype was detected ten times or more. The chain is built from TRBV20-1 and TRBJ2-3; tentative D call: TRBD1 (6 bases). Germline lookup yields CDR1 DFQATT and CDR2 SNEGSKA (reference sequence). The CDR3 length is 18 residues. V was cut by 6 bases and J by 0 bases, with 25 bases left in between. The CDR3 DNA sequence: TGCAGTGCCACTCCGACAGGAATCATTATCCCTAGCACAGATACGCAGTATTTT. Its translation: CSATPTGIIIPSTDTQYF.

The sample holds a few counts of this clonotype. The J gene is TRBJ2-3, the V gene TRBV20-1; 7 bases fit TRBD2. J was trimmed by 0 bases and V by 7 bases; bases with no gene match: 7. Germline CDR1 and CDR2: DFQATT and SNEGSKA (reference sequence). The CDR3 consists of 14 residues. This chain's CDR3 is CSVLTSRSTDTQYF. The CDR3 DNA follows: TGCAGTGTCCTGACTAGCCGCAGCACAGATACGCAGTATTTT.

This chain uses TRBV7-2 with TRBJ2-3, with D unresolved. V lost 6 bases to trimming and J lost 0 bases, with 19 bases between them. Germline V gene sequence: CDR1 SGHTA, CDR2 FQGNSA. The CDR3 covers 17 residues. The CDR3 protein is CASRYLGPALSTDTQYF. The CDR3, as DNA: TGTGCCAGCAGATATCTAGGACCAGCGCTTAGCACAGATACGCAGTATTTT.

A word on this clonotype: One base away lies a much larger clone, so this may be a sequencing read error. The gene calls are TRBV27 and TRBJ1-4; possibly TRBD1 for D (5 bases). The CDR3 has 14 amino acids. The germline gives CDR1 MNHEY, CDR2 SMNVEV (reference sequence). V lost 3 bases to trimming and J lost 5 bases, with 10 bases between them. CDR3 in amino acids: CASSFLRTNEKLFF. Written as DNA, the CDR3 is TGTGCCAGCAGTTTTTTGAGGACAAATGAAAAACTGTTTTTT.

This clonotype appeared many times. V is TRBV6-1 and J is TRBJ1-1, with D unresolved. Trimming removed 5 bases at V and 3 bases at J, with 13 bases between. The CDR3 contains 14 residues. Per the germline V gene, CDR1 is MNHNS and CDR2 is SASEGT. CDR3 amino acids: CASSPHTLDTEAFF. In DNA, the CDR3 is TGTGCCAGCAGTCCTCATACATTGGACACTGAAGCTTTCTTT.

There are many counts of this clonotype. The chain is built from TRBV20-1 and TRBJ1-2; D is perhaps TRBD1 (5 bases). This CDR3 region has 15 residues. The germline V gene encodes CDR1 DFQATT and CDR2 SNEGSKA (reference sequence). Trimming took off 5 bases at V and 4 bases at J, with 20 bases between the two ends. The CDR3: CSAVKQARQGYGYTF. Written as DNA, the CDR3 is TGCAGTGCTGTAAAGCAGGCCCGCCAGGGCTATGGCTACACCTTC.

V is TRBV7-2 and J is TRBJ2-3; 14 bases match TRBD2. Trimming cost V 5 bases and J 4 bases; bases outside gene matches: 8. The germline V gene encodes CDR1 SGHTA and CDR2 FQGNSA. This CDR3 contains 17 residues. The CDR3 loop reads CASSTRLAGGKADTQYF. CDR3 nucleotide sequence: TGTGCCAGCAGCACAAGACTAGCGGGGGGGAAGGCAGATACGCAGTATTTT.

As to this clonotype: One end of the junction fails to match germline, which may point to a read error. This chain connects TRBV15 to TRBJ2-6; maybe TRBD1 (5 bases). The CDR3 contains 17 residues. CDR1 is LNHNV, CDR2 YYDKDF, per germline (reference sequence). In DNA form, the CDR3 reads TGTGCCACCATCAGAGATTGGGGCTTCTCTGGGGCCAACGTCCTGACTTTC. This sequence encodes CATIRDWGFSGANVLTF.

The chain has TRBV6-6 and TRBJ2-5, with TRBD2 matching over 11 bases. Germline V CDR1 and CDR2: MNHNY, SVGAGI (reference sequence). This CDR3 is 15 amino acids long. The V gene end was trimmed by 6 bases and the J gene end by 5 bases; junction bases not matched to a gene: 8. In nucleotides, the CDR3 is TGTGCCAGCAGCGTACTAGCGGGGGTGACGGAGACCCAGTACTTC. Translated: CASSVLAGVTETQYF.

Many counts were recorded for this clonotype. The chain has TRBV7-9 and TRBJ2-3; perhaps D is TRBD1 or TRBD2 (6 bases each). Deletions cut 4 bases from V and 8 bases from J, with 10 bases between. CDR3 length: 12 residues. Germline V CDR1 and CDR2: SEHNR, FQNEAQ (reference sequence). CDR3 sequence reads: CASSSEGGTQYF. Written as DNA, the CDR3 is TGTGCCAGCAGCTCTGAGGGGGGTACGCAGTATTTT.

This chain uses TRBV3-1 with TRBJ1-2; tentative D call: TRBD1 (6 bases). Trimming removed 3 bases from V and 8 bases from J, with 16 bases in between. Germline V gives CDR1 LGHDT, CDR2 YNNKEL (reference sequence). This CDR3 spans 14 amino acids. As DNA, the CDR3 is TGTGCCAGCAGCCAGACAGGAGTTCCCCGGGGCTACACCTTC. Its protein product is CASSQTGVPRGYTF.

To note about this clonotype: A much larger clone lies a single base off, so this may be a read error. This CDR3 is CASSGKDYGYTF. The CDR3 region has the DNA TGTGCCAGCAGTGGGAAGGACTATGGCTACACCTTC. V gene TRBV2 combines with J gene TRBJ1-2, with unresolved D. The germline V and J ends were trimmed by 4 bases and 3 bases, with 6 bases remaining between them. The CDR3 runs 12 residues. Germline V gene lookup returns CDR1 SNHLY and CDR2 FYNNEI.

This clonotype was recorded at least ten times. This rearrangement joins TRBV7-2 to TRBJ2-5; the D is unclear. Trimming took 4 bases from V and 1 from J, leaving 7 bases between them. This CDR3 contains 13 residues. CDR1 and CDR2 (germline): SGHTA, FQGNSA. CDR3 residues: CASSSRLQETQYF. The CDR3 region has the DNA TGTGCCAGCAGCTCCCGACTCCAAGAGACCCAGTACTTC.

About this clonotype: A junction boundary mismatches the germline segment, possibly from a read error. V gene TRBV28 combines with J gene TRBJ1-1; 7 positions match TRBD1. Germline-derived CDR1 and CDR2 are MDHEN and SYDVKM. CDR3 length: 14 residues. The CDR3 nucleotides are TGCGCCAGCAGCTCGCCAGGGGGGTACACTGAAGCTTTCTTT. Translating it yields CASSSPGGYTEAFF. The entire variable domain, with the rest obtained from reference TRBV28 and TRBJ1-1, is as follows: DVKVTQSSRYLVKRTGEKVFLECVQDMDHENMFWYRQDPGLGLRLIYFSYDVKMKEKGDIPEGYSVSREKKERFSLILESASTNQTSMYLCASSSPGGYTEAFFGQGTRLTVV.